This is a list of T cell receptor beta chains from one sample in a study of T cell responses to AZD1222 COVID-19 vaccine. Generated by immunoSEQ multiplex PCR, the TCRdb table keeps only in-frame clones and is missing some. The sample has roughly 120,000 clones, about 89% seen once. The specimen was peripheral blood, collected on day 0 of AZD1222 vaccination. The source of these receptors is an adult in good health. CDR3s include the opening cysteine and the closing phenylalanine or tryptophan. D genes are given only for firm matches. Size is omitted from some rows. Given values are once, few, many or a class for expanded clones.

cdr3_nt: TGTGCCAGCAGCAAGACAGGGGCCATGACAGATACGCAGTATTTT
cdr3_aa: CASSKTGAMTDTQYF
clone_size: few
j_call: TRBJ2-3
v_call: TRBV27
d_call: TRBD1

cdr3_nt: TGTGCCAGCAGTTCCCTCTCAAAGACAGGGTATTCGGCCTATGGCTACACCTTC
cdr3_aa: CASSSLSKTGYSAYGYTF
clone_size: -
j_call: TRBJ1-2
v_call: TRBV28
d_call: TRBD1

cdr3_nt: TGTGCCAGCAGTTATAAACAGGGACTCGTAGGCTACACCTTC
cdr3_aa: CASSYKQGLVGYTF
clone_size: once
j_call: TRBJ1-2
v_call: TRBV27
d_call: -

cdr3_nt: TGTGCCAGCAGTTACATGCGACCCTATGGCTACACCTTC
cdr3_aa: CASSYMRPYGYTF
clone_size: -
j_call: TRBJ1-2
v_call: TRBV6-2/TRBV6-3
d_call: -

cdr3_nt: TGTGCCAGCAGCCTTTGGGGGCAGGGTGACTACACCTTC
cdr3_aa: CASSLWGQGDYTF
clone_size: -
j_call: TRBJ1-2
v_call: TRBV9
d_call: -

cdr3_nt: TGTGCCAGCAGTTTACAAAGCGGGAGCTCCTACGAGCAGTACTTC
cdr3_aa: CASSLQSGSSYEQYF
clone_size: -
j_call: TRBJ2-7
v_call: TRBV27
d_call: TRBD2

cdr3_nt: TGTGCCAGTAGTATATGGGGGGCAGGTCTTAGCGCCGAGACCCAGTACTTC
cdr3_aa: CASSIWGAGLSAETQYF
clone_size: -
j_call: TRBJ2-5
v_call: TRBV19
d_call: -

cdr3_nt: TGTGCCACCAGCGGGCAGGGAAGCACAGATACGCAGTATTTT
cdr3_aa: CATSGQGSTDTQYF
clone_size: -
j_call: TRBJ2-3
v_call: TRBV15
d_call: -

cdr3_nt: TGTGCCAGCAGCTTGGGGACAGGGGGATCGGGGGGCTACACCTTC
cdr3_aa: CASSLGTGGSGGYTF
clone_size: -
j_call: TRBJ1-2
v_call: TRBV5-4
d_call: TRBD1

cdr3_nt: TGTGCCAGCAGCTTAGCCCCCGGGGAGCTGTTTTTT
cdr3_aa: CASSLAPGELFF
clone_size: -
j_call: TRBJ2-2
v_call: TRBV11-3
d_call: -

cdr3_nt: TGTGCCAGCAGCCCCGGGACTAGCCGACTTTTGATAGAGCAGTACTTC
cdr3_aa: CASSPGTSRLLIEQYF
clone_size: -
j_call: TRBJ2-7
v_call: TRBV3-1/TRBV3-2
d_call: TRBD2

cdr3_nt: TGTGCCATAGCAGGACAGGGGGCCTGGGGCTACACCTTC
cdr3_aa: CAIAGQGAWGYTF
clone_size: -
j_call: TRBJ1-2
v_call: TRBV10-3
d_call: TRBD1

cdr3_nt: TGTGCCAGCTCACTCGCCAGGGAGACTGAAGCTTTCTTT
cdr3_aa: CASSLARETEAFF
clone_size: once
j_call: TRBJ1-1
v_call: TRBV18
d_call: -

cdr3_nt: TGTGCCAGCAGCTTGCCGGACAGGGGGACCGACACTGAAGCTTTCTTT
cdr3_aa: CASSLPDRGTDTEAFF
clone_size: -
j_call: TRBJ1-1
v_call: TRBV5-6
d_call: TRBD1

cdr3_nt: TGTGCCAGCAGCGTCAGGGCCGGCGGGGTGAACACTGAAGCTTTCTTT
cdr3_aa: CASSVRAGGVNTEAFF
clone_size: -
j_call: TRBJ1-1
v_call: TRBV9
d_call: -

cdr3_nt: TGCAGCGTTGAAGAGGATCAGGTCTCGGAGGGCTACACCTTC
cdr3_aa: CSVEEDQVSEGYTF
clone_size: -
j_call: TRBJ1-2
v_call: TRBV29-1
d_call: -

cdr3_nt: TGTGCCATCAGGGCAGCCAGAACTGAAGCTTTCTTT
cdr3_aa: CAIRAARTEAFF
clone_size: -
j_call: TRBJ1-1
v_call: TRBV10-3
d_call: -

cdr3_nt: TGTGCCAGTAGCCCCTCCGACTCTGGGGCCAACGTCCTGACTTTC
cdr3_aa: CASSPSDSGANVLTF
clone_size: -
j_call: TRBJ2-6
v_call: TRBV19
d_call: -